Below, 22 T cell receptor beta chains from the same sample are listed, as sequenced in a study of blood T cell repertoires in COVID-19. Clones were sequenced by immunoSEQ multiplex PCR, and TCRdb holds only the in-frame ones, with some missing. The top ten clones hold roughly a tenth of a sample with 55,000 to 65,000 clones, about 85% of them seen once. Specimen: peripheral blood. Receptor source: a human donor with acute or convalescent COVID-19. The donor label of this sample is uncertain.

This chain joins TRBV7-8 and TRBJ1-1; weak D call: TRBD1 (6 bases). This CDR3 spans 14 amino acids. Trimming removed 5 bases at V and 6 bases at J, with 16 bases between. CDR1 and CDR2 (germline): SGHVS, FQNEAQ. In DNA, the CDR3 is TGTGCCAGCAGCCCATTGACGGGGGGCGCTGAAGCTTTCTTT. Translation: CASSPLTGGAEAFF.

CDR3 DNA: TGTGCCACACGGTATGGGACAGGGAGTGAGACCCAGTACTTC. Translation: CATRYGTGSETQYF. This chain joins TRBV10-3 and TRBJ2-5; 9 bases align to TRBD1. This CDR3 comprises 14 residues. The germline V gene has CDR1 ENHRY and CDR2 SYGVKD. The J segment lost 5 bases and the V segment lost 10 bases, leaving 11 bases of the junction unmatched.

V is TRBV5-4 and J is TRBJ2-5; weak D call: TRBD2 (5 bases). The CDR3 sequence is 12 residues long. The germline CDR1 and CDR2 sequences are SGHNT and YYREEE (reference sequence). V was cut by 4 bases and J by 7 bases, with 11 bases left in between. The CDR3 nucleotides are TGTGCCAGCAGCACCGACCGGGGGACCCAGTACTTC. Its protein product is CASSTDRGTQYF.

The genes are TRBV7-8 and TRBJ1-2; D perhaps matches TRBD1 (6 bases). The length of the CDR3 is 17 residues. The V and J ends lost 3 bases and 4 bases respectively, with 21 bases between them. Germline CDR1 reads SGHVS; CDR2 reads FQNEAQ. As DNA, the CDR3 is TGTGCCAGCAGCTTTGGGGCAGGGGTCCTGAGTCCCTATGGCTACACCTTC. Translating it yields CASSFGAGVLSPYGYTF.

This clone has a handful of counts. J is TRBJ1-1 and V is TRBV2; weak D call: TRBD1 (6 bases). The CDR3 contains 14 residues. CDR1 SNHLY and CDR2 FYNNEI come from the germline V gene. Deletions cut 5 bases from V and 2 bases from J, with 12 bases between. This chain's CDR3 is CASSWDGTNTEAFF. The CDR3 region has the DNA TGTGCCAGCAGTTGGGACGGGACAAACACTGAAGCTTTCTTT.

The chain is built from TRBV11-2 and TRBJ1-1; D gene uncertain. V was cut by 5 bases and J by 4 bases, with 20 bases left in between. This CDR3 comprises 16 residues. The germline CDR1 and CDR2 sequences are SGHAT and FQNNGV. The CDR3 protein is CASSHNGGRGSTEAFF. The CDR3, as DNA: TGTGCCAGCAGCCATAACGGTGGAAGAGGGAGCACTGAAGCTTTCTTT.

The genes are TRBV7-9 and TRBJ1-2, with D perhaps TRBD1 (5 bases). Germline V gene data show CDR1 as SEHNR and CDR2 as FQNEAQ (reference sequence). V shed 4 bases and J shed 4 bases, with 16 bases lying between them. This CDR3 region has 15 residues. The CDR3 loop reads CASSSDTRSTYGYTF. DNA for the CDR3: TGTGCCAGCAGCTCGGACACCCGTTCCACCTATGGCTACACCTTC.

This clone was picked up one time. V usage is TRBV3-1 (or the pseudogene TRBV3-2) and J usage is TRBJ1-2; D gene uncertain. This CDR3 is built from 18 residues. Germline CDR1 is LGHDT and CDR2 is YNNKEL (reference sequence). With 4 bases removed from V and 1 base from J, the gap between germline ends came to 22 bases. CDR3 residues: CASSLQLWASPRNYGYTF. CDR3 bases: TGTGCCAGCAGCCTACAGTTGTGGGCGTCACCCCGTAACTATGGCTACACCTTC.

This rearrangement joins TRBV2 to TRBJ2-3, with 11 bases fitting TRBD1. Germline trimming cut 6 bases from V and 4 bases from J; bases unmatched to any gene: 6. The CDR3 loop spans 15 amino acids. Germline V gives CDR1 SNHLY, CDR2 FYNNEI. This chain's CDR3 is CASSRDRGKADTQYF. CDR3 coding DNA: TGTGCCAGCAGCCGGGACAGGGGGAAGGCAGATACGCAGTATTTT.

J is TRBJ2-1 and V is TRBV5-1, with 8 bases aligning to TRBD2. CDR3 length: 15 residues. Germline V gene data show CDR1 as SGHRS and CDR2 as YFSETQ. The V segment lost 1 base and the J segment 3 bases; nucleotides outside the gene matches: 3. The CDR3 here is CASSLSGSDYNEQFF. DNA of the CDR3: TGCGCCAGCAGCTTGAGCGGGAGCGACTACAATGAGCAGTTCTTC.

The rearrangement links TRBV28 to TRBJ1-2, with 7 bases identical to TRBD1. J gave up 4 bases and V 4 bases, and 9 bases lay outside the gene matches. The CDR3 loop spans 15 amino acids. The germline gives CDR1 MDHEN, CDR2 SYDVKM. CDR3 nucleotide sequence: TGTGCCAGCAGTTCCTCGGGACAGCCCCTCTATGGCTACACCTTC. Its translation is CASSSSGQPLYGYTF.

This clone showed up just once. The rearrangement uses TRBV15 and TRBJ2-5; D not certain. This CDR3 spans 17 amino acids. Deletions cut 8 bases from V and 4 bases from J, with 26 bases between. Per the germline V gene, CDR1 is LNHNV and CDR2 is YYDKDF (reference sequence). DNA of the CDR3: TGTGCCACCGTCCATACTACCGCTCTCCTACGTGGAGAGACCCAGTACTTC. Protein: CATVHTTALLRGETQYF.

V gene TRBV19 combines with J gene TRBJ2-2; TRBD2 aligns across 10 bases. Trimming cost V 11 bases and J 0 bases; bases outside gene matches: 9. The CDR3 sequence is 16 residues long. CDR1 LNHDA and CDR2 SQIVND come from the germline V gene (reference sequence). CDR3 sequence reads: CAGTGSGGTNTGELFF. The CDR3 DNA reads TGTGCCGGAACCGGTAGCGGGGGGACGAACACCGGGGAGCTGTTTTTT.

The rearrangement links TRBV6-5 to TRBJ2-5, with D possibly TRBD1 on 5 matching bases. V lost 5 bases and J lost 7, with 14 bases in between. Germline V lookup: CDR1 MNHEY, CDR2 SVGAGI. The CDR3 sequence is 13 residues long. The DNA for the CDR3 is TGTGCCAGCAGTCCTATCAGGGTTGGGACCCAGTACTTC. The encoded protein is CASSPIRVGTQYF.

V and J are TRBV7-2 and TRBJ2-3; D unclear. The CDR3 is made up of 14 amino acids. The V end lost 4 bases, the J end lost 3 bases, and 11 bases lay between the germline ends. The V gene's germline CDR1 is SGHTA and CDR2 FQGNSA. CDR3 coding DNA: TGTGCCAGCAGCTCACGGAGTTCGACAGATACGCAGTATTTT. Translating it yields CASSSRSSTDTQYF.

The CDR3 is CASRPTRDRDGYTF. The CDR3 bases are TGTGCCAGCAGACCGACAAGGGACAGAGATGGCTACACCTTC. This chain connects TRBV6-5 to TRBJ1-2, with 7 bases lining up with TRBD1. The V gene end was trimmed by 6 bases and the J gene end by 6 bases; junction bases not matched to a gene: 10. CDR3 length: 14 amino acids. The germline V gene encodes CDR1 MNHEY and CDR2 SVGAGI.

The chain joins TRBV11-2 to TRBJ2-1, with a weak D call TRBD2 (6 bases). V gave up 3 bases and J gave up 8 bases, with 14 bases separating them. CDR3 length: 14 residues. CDR1 SGHAT and CDR2 FQNNGV come from the germline V gene. The CDR3 region is CASSFGLGGDEQFF. The CDR3 DNA sequence: TGTGCCAGCAGCTTTGGCCTTGGAGGGGATGAGCAGTTCTTC.

The chain links TRBV6-6 to TRBJ1-6, with D perhaps TRBD1 (5 bases). Trimming took 7 bases from V and 5 from J, leaving 18 bases between them. Germline CDR1 reads MNHNY; CDR2 reads SVGAGI (reference sequence). The CDR3 totals 16 residues. CDR3 residues: CASTDTRTGHNSPLHF. CDR3 nucleotide sequence: TGTGCCAGCACCGATACCCGTACAGGACATAATTCACCCCTCCACTTT.

This rearrangement joins TRBV4-2 to TRBJ2-5; D might be TRBD2 (6 bases). Per the germline V gene, CDR1 is LGHNA and CDR2 is YNFKEQ. V lost 0 bases, J lost 2 bases, and 10 bases lay in between. CDR3 length: 15 amino acids. CDR3 bases: TGTGCCAGCAGCCAAGATTCGGCGGGACAAGAGACCCAGTACTTC. This translates into CASSQDSAGQETQYF.

The rearrangement uses TRBV19 and TRBJ2-6; TRBD2 matches at 9 bases. The CDR3 length is 16 residues. The V and J ends lost 3 bases and 2 bases, in that order; junction bases with no gene match: 2. Germline CDR1 and CDR2: LNHDA and SQIVND (reference sequence). CDR3 in amino acids: CASSMGLAPGANVLTF. CDR3 coding DNA: TGTGCCAGTAGTATGGGACTAGCCCCTGGGGCCAACGTCCTGACTTTC.

The chain links TRBV5-4 to TRBJ2-2; 9 bases agree with TRBD1. V was clipped by 6 bases and J by 4 bases; unmatched bases: 4. The CDR3 is made up of 14 amino acids. From germline, CDR1 is SGHNT and CDR2 YYREEE (reference sequence). The CDR3 DNA sequence: TGTGCCAGCACAAGGGACAGGGCCACCGGGGAGCTGTTTTTT. Translation: CASTRDRATGELFF.

The J gene is TRBJ1-5, the V gene TRBV5-4; D ambiguous. CDR1 is SGHNT and CDR2 is YYREEE in the germline V gene (reference sequence). The CDR3 is 14 residues long. V was clipped by 0 bases and J by 1 base, with 5 bases between them. CDR3 sequence reads: CASSLDGSNQPQHF. The CDR3 DNA sequence: TGTGCCAGCAGCTTGGATGGCAGCAATCAGCCCCAGCATTTT.